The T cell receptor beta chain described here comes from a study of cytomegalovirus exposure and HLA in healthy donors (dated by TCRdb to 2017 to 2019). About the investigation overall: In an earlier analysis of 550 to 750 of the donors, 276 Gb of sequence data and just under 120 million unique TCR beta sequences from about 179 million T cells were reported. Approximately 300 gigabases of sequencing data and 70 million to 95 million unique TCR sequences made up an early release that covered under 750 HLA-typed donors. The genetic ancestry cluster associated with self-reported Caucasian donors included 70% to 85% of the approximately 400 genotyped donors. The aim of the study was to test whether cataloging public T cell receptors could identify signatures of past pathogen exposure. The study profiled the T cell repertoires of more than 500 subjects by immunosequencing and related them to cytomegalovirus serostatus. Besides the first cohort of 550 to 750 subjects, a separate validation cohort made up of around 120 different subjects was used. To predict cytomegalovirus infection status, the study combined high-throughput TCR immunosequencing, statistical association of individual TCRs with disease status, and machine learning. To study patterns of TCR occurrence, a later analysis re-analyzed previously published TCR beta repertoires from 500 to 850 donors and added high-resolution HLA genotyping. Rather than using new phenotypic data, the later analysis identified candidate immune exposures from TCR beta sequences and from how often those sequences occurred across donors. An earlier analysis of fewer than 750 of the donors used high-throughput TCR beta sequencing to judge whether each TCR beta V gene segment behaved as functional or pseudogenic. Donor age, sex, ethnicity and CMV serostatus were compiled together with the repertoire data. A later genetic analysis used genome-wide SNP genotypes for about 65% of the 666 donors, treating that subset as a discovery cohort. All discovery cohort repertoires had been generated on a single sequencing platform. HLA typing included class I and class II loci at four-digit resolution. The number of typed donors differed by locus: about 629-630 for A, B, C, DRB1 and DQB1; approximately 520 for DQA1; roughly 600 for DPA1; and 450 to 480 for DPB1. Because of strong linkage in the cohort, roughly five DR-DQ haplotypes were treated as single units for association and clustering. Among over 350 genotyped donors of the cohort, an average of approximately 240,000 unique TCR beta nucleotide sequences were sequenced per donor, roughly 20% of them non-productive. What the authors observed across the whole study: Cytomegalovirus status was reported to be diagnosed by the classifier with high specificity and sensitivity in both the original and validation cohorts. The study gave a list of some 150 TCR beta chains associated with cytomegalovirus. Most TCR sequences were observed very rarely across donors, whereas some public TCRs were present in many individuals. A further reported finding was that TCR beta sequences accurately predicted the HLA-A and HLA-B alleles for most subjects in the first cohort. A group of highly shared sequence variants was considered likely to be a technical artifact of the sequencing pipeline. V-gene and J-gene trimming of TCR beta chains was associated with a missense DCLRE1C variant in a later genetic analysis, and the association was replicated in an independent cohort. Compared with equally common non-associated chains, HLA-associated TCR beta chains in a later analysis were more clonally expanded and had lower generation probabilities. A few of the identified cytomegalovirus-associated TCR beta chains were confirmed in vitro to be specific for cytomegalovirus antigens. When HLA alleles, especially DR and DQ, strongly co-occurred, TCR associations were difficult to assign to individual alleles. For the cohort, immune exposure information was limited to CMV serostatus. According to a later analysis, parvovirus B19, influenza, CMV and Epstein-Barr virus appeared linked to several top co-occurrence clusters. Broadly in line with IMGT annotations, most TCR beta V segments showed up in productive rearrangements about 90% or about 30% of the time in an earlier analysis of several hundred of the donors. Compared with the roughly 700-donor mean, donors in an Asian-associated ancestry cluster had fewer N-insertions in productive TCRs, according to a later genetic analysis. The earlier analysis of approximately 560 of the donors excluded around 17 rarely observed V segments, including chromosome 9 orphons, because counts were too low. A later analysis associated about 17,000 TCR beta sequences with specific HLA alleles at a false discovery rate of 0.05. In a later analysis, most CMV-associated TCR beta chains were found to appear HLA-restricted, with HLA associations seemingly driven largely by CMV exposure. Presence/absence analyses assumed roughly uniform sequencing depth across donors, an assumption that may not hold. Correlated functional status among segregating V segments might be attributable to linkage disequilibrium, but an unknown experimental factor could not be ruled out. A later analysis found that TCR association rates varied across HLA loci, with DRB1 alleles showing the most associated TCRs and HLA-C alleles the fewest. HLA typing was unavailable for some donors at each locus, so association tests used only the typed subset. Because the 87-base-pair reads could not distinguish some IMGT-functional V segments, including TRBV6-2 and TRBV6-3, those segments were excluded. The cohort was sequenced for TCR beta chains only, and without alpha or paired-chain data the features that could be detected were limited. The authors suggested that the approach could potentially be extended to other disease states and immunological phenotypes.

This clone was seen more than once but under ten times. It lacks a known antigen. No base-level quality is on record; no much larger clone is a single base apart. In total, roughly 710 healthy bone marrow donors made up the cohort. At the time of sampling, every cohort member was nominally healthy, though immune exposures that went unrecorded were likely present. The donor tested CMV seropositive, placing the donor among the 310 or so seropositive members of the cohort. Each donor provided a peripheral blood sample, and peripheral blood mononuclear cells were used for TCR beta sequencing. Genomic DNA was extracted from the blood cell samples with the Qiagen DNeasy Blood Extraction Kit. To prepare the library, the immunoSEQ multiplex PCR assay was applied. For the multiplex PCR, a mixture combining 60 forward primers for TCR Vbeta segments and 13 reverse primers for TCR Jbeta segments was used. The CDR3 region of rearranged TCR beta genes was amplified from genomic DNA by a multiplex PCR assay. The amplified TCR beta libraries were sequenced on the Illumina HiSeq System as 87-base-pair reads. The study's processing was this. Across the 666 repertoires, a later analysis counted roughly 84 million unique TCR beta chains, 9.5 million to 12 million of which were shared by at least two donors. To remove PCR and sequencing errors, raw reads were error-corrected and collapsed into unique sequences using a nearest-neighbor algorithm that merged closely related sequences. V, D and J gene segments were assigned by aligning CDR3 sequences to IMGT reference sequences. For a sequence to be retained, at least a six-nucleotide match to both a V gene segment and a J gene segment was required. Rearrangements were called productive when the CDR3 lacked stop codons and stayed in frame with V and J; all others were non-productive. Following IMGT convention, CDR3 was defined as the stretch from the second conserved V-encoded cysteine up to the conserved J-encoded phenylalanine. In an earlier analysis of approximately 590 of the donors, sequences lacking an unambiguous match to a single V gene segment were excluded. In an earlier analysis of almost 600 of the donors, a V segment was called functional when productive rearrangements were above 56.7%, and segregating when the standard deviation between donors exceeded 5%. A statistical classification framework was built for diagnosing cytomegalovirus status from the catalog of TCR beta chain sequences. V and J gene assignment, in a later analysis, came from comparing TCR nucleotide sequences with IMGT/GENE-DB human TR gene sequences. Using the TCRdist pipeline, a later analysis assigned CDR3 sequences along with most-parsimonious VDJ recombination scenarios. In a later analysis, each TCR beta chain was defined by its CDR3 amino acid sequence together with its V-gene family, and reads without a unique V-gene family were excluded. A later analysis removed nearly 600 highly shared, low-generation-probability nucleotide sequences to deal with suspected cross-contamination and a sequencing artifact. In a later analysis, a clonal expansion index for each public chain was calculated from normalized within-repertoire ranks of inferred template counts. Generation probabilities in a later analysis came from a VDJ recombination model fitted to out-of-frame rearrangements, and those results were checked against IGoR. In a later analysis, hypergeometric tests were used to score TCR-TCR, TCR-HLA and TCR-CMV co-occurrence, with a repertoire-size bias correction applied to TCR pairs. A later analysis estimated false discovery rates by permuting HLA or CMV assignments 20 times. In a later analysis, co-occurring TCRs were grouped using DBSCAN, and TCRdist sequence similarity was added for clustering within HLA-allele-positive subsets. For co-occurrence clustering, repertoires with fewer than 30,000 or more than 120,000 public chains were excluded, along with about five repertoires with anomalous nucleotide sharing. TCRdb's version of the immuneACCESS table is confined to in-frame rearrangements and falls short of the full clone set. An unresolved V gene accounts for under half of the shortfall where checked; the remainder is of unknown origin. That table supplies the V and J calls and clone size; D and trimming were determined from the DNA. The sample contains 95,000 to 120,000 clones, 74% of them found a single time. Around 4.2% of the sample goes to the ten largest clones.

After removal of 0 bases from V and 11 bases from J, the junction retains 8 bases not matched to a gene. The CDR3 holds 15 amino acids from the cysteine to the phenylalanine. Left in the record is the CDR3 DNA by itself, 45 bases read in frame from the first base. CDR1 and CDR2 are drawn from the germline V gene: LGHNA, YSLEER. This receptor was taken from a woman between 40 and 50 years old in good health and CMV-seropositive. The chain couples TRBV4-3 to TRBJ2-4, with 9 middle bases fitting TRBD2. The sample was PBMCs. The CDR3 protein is CASSQDLQTSGFQYF. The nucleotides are TGCGCCAGCAGCCAAGATCTGCAAACTAGCGGGTTTCAGTACTTC.